The 28 T cell receptor beta chains given below trace back to one sample, sequenced in a study of shared clonotypes between healthy human individuals. Sequencing used immunoSEQ multiplex PCR; TCRdb keeps in-frame clones, though not all of them. The table has a few million clones, about 93% seen once. Naive CD8 cells comprised CD45RO-negative, CCR7-positively selected cells, excluding terminally differentiated effector memory CD45RA+ cells. What was sequenced was naive CD8+ T cells from PBMCs. The source of these receptors is a man between 18 and 29 years old in good health. Some clones in this sample may be carry-over from other donors' samples.

This rearrangement joins TRBV6-5 to TRBJ2-3, with D perhaps matching TRBD1 (6 bases). The CDR3 extends over 15 amino acids. Looked up from germline, CDR1 is MNHEY and CDR2 is SVGAGI. V gave up 1 base and J gave up 4 bases, with 12 bases separating them. The CDR3 reads CASSYWQGWADTQYF. In DNA form, the CDR3 reads TGTGCCAGCAGTTACTGGCAGGGGTGGGCAGATACGCAGTATTTT.

V gene TRBV28 combines with J gene TRBJ2-1; 7 nucleotides match TRBD2. The CDR3 is 15 amino acids. Trimming cost V 2 bases and J 4 bases; bases outside gene matches: 5. Germline loops: CDR1 MDHEN, CDR2 SYDVKM. CDR3: CASSLMAGAYNEQFF. DNA of the CDR3: TGTGCCAGCAGTTTAATGGCGGGAGCATACAATGAGCAGTTCTTC.

This clone occurred once. The genes are TRBV27 and TRBJ2-3, with TRBD2 matching over 9 bases. This CDR3 has 17 amino acids. The germline V gene has CDR1 MNHEY and CDR2 SMNVEV (reference sequence). V shed 2 bases and J 2 bases; nucleotides not matched to a gene: 8. CDR3 DNA: TGTGCCAGCAGTTTAGGGGCGGGAGGGCAGGACACAGATACGCAGTATTTT. Its protein is CASSLGAGGQDTDTQYF.

The chain recombines TRBV7-8 with TRBJ2-1; D is ambiguous. The CDR3 runs 15 residues. Germline assignment: CDR1 SGHVS and CDR2 FQNEAQ. The ends were cut back, 3 bases at V and 0 bases at J, with 9 bases in the middle. The CDR3 DNA reads TGTGCCAGCAGCTTCGGACGGAGCTCCTACAATGAGCAGTTCTTC. Translating gives CASSFGRSSYNEQFF.

CDR3 DNA sequence: TGTGCCAGCAGTCCGGGACAATCTATTTATGAAGCTTTCTTT. This gives the protein CASSPGQSIYEAFF. V and J are TRBV27 and TRBJ1-1, with D possibly matching TRBD1 (6 bases). The CDR3 covers 14 residues. V shed 5 bases and J shed 7 bases, with 17 bases lying between them. Germline-derived CDR1 and CDR2 are MNHEY and SMNVEV (reference sequence).

This clone was seen once. CDR3 in DNA: TGCAGCGTTGATGGTGGCATTGGGGGCTACACCTTC. Protein sequence: CSVDGGIGGYTF. The chain has TRBV29-1 and TRBJ1-2, with no clear D. CDR1 and CDR2 (germline): SQVTM, ANQGSEA. Trimming cost V 3 bases and J 8 bases, with 13 bases left between them. The CDR3 runs to 12 residues.

The chain recombines TRBV29-1 with TRBJ2-7; 9 bases agree with TRBD1. The V gene end was trimmed by 7 bases and the J gene end by 6 bases; junction bases not matched to a gene: 16. The germline gives CDR1 SQVTM, CDR2 ANQGSEA. There are 15 residues in the CDR3. The CDR3 DNA reads TGCAGCGGGAGGGGCCCCGGGACAGGGCTGGGCGAGCAGTACTTC. This gives the protein CSGRGPGTGLGEQYF.

The chain employs TRBV27 and TRBJ2-5; 7 bases are shared with TRBD1. This CDR3 is built from 15 residues. Germline CDR1 and CDR2: MNHEY and SMNVEV (reference sequence). V was pared by 6 bases and J by 0 bases, with 7 bases of the junction left unmatched. The CDR3 coding sequence is TGTGCCAGCAGCCGACAGGGTGGGTACCAAGAGACCCAGTACTTC. It translates to CASSRQGGYQETQYF.

This chain joins TRBV4-1 and TRBJ1-4, with D possibly being TRBD1 (5 bases). The length of the CDR3 is 14 residues. CDR1 MGHRA and CDR2 YSYEKL come from the germline V gene. V gave up 6 bases and J gave up 4 bases, with 12 bases separating them. The CDR3 DNA sequence: TGCGCCAGCAGATCACCCGGGGGTAATGAAAAACTGTTTTTT. Its translation: CASRSPGGNEKLFF.

The CDR3 DNA is TGTGCCAGCAGCTTTGGGGGCCGGGACAGGCGGTACAATGAGCAGTTCTTC. Its translation is CASSFGGRDRRYNEQFF. The chain is built from TRBV11-3 and TRBJ2-1; TRBD1 matches at 8 bases. Trimming cost V 3 bases and J 4 bases; bases outside gene matches: 11. This CDR3 is 17 amino acids long. The germline V gene has CDR1 SGHNT and CDR2 YENEEA.

In the case of this clone: Distinct nucleotide sequences in the sample also encode this CDR3. The rearrangement uses TRBV11-2 and TRBJ2-5, with D tentatively TRBD1 (6 bases). Trimming removed 1 base at V and 2 bases at J, with 8 bases between. This CDR3 region has 14 residues. Germline CDR1 is SGHAT and CDR2 is FQNNGV. For the CDR3, the DNA is TGTGCCAGCAGCTTAGTTAGGGGGCAAGAGACCCAGTACTTC. Translation: CASSLVRGQETQYF.

The chain carries TRBV11-2 and TRBJ2-3; D tentatively reads TRBD1 or TRBD2 (5 bases each). The V end lost 1 base, the J end lost 1 base, and 9 bases lay between the germline ends. CDR1 is SGHAT, CDR2 FQNNGV, per germline. This CDR3 has 15 residues. The DNA of the CDR3 is TGTGCCAGCAGCTTAGGCCCGGGACGCACAGATACGCAGTATTTT. The encoded protein is CASSLGPGRTDTQYF. The whole variable domain, filled in from reference TRBV11-2 and TRBJ2-3, reads EAGVAQSPRYKIIEKRQSVAFWCNPISGHATLYWYQQILGQGPKLLIQFQNNGVVDDSQLPKDRFSAERLKGVDSTLKIQPAKLEDSAVYLCASSLGPGRTDTQYFGPGTRLTVL.

J is TRBJ1-2 and V is TRBV5-4; 9 bases are shared with TRBD1. The germline gives CDR1 SGHNT, CDR2 YYREEE (reference sequence). CDR3 length: 15 residues. V shed 3 bases and J 8 bases; nucleotides not matched to a gene: 11. The CDR3 coding sequence is TGTGCCAGCAGCTCCCGGGACAGGGATTTTTACGGCTACACCTTC. Protein sequence: CASSSRDRDFYGYTF.

Turning to this clone: Likely a read error: the CDR3 ends without its conserved phenylalanine or tryptophan. No DNA is shown, since the ends of the CDR3 on it are uncertain; the CDR3 is the one TCRdb lists. The chain uses TRBV27 and TRBJ2-7. 11 amino acids form the CDR3, both terminal residues included. Per the germline V gene, CDR1 is MNHEY and CDR2 is SMNVEV (reference sequence). CDR3 residues: CASPAEGALLR.

The gene calls are TRBV9 and TRBJ1-4; TRBD1 matches at 10 bases. The CDR3 totals 15 residues. Losses at the gene ends were 4 bases for V and 7 bases for J; bases not matched to a gene: 7. In germline, CDR1 is SGDLS, CDR2 YYNGEE. CDR3 coding DNA: TGTGCCAGCAGCCTATGGGACAGGGGATCTGAAAAACTGTTTTTT. Translating it yields CASSLWDRGSEKLFF.

On this clone itself: The same CDR3 also results from other DNA sequences found in this sample. The chain couples TRBV6-6 to TRBJ2-5; D gene unclear. Trimming took off 2 bases at V and 1 base at J, with 2 bases between the two ends. CDR1 and CDR2 from the germline V gene are MNHNY and SVGAGI (reference sequence). CDR3 size: 12 residues. The CDR3 here is CASSYLQETQYF. CDR3 DNA sequence: TGTGCCAGCAGTTACCTCCAAGAGACCCAGTACTTC.

A single count supports this clone. This sequence joins TRBV27 and TRBJ2-1; 10 nucleotides align to TRBD2. The trim removed 5 bases at V and 9 bases at J, leaving 16 bases unmatched. CDR1 and CDR2 (germline): MNHEY, SMNVEV (reference sequence). CDR3 length equals 17 residues. CDR3: CASSPPWASGSLGEQFF. The CDR3 region has the DNA TGTGCCAGCAGTCCCCCGTGGGCTAGCGGGAGTTTGGGTGAGCAGTTCTTC.

With regard to this clone: Other DNA sequences in this specimen translate into the identical CDR3. The gene calls are TRBV27 and TRBJ2-7, with D possibly called TRBD1 or TRBD2 (5 bases each). The CDR3 extends over 14 amino acids. The V gene lost 0 bases and the J gene lost 2 bases, with 8 bases spanning the gap. Germline assignment: CDR1 MNHEY and CDR2 SMNVEV (reference sequence). CDR3 bases: TGTGCCAGCAGTTTATCGGGGGTTGCCTACGAGCAGTACTTC. This sequence encodes CASSLSGVAYEQYF.

This clone was detected only a few times. The same CDR3 can be traced to other DNA sequences in this sample. This chain links TRBV27 with TRBJ1-1; maybe TRBD1 (6 bases). The V gene's germline CDR1 is MNHEY and CDR2 SMNVEV (reference sequence). The CDR3 length is 13 residues. The V end was cut by 3 bases, the J end by 4 bases, with 9 bases between. CDR3 loop: CASSFGGRTEAFF. In DNA, the CDR3 is TGTGCCAGCAGTTTCGGGGGGCGCACTGAAGCTTTCTTT.

The chain has TRBV5-6 and TRBJ2-1, with D unclear. The CDR3 spans 15 residues. CDR1 is SGHDT, CDR2 YYEEEE, per germline. The germline V and J ends were trimmed by 7 bases and 4 bases, with 18 bases remaining between them. In DNA, the CDR3 is TGTGCCAGCCTTTCACGATTAGCCGTTTACAATGAGCAGTTCTTC. Its translation: CASLSRLAVYNEQFF.

The chain recombines TRBV7-9 with TRBJ2-7; D not certain. The V end lost 5 bases, the J end lost 7 bases, and 15 bases lay between the germline ends. The CDR3 consists of 13 residues. Per the germline V gene, CDR1 is SEHNR and CDR2 is FQNEAQ (reference sequence). The CDR3 protein is CASSQDPNREQYF. In nucleotides, the CDR3 is TGTGCCAGCAGCCAGGACCCTAACCGGGAGCAGTACTTC.

Here the CDR3 DNA reads TGTGCCAGCAGTTCCTCTATATACAATGAGCAGTTCTTC. Its protein product is CASSSSIYNEQFF. This chain links TRBV28 with TRBJ2-1; no clear D gene. The ends were cut back, 4 bases at V and 4 bases at J, with 8 bases in the middle. Germline V gives CDR1 MDHEN, CDR2 SYDVKM. The CDR3 runs 13 residues.

The V call is TRBV2, the J call TRBJ2-2, with a weak D call TRBD2 (6 bases). The ends were cut back, 10 bases at V and 2 bases at J, with 14 bases in the middle. Germline CDR1 reads SNHLY; CDR2 reads FYNNEI. This CDR3 has 14 residues. The CDR3 here is CATDTGSNTGELFF. For the CDR3, the DNA is TGTGCCACCGACACCGGGAGTAACACCGGGGAGCTGTTTTTT.

In the case of this clone: The sample holds other DNA sequences that translate to the same CDR3. The chain is built from TRBV5-4 and TRBJ2-7, with D tentatively TRBD1 or TRBD2 (5 bases each). The germline V gene encodes CDR1 SGHNT and CDR2 YYREEE (reference sequence). The CDR3 spans 13 residues. Trimming stripped 4 bases from V and 2 bases from J, with 10 bases between. This CDR3 is CASSPGTAYEQYF. CDR3 in DNA: TGTGCCAGCAGCCCCGGGACGGCCTACGAGCAGTACTTC.

The chain has TRBV28 and TRBJ2-1; 7 nucleotides match TRBD1. This CDR3 is built from 16 residues. Germline V gene lookup returns CDR1 MDHEN and CDR2 SYDVKM. Unmatched junction bases numbered 8, after V lost 6 bases and J lost 0 bases. In DNA, the CDR3 is TGTGCCAGCAGCCCCGGGACAGCTAGCTCCTACAATGAGCAGTTCTTC. Residues: CASSPGTASSYNEQFF.

This chain uses TRBV27 with TRBJ1-1, with D possibly matching TRBD1 (5 bases). With 9 bases removed from V and 4 bases from J, the gap between germline ends came to 24 bases. This CDR3 has 16 residues. Germline V gene sequence: CDR1 MNHEY, CDR2 SMNVEV (reference sequence). CDR3 DNA sequence: TGTGCCAGGGAAACCGGGCAGGGAGTAATGGGCACTGAAGCTTTCTTT. As protein: CARETGQGVMGTEAFF.

This chain uses TRBV28 with TRBJ1-3; no clear D gene. Germline CDR1 and CDR2: MDHEN and SYDVKM. V was shortened by 4 bases and J by 0 bases, with 19 bases between the two germline ends. The CDR3 has 18 amino acids. CDR3: CASSSDRLSANSGNTIYF. As DNA, the CDR3 is TGTGCCAGCAGTTCCGACCGGTTGTCAGCGAACTCTGGAAACACCATATATTTT.

This clone occurred once. CDR3 sequence (DNA): TGTGCCAGCAGCCTTGTGCTAGAGGCCGGGGAGCTGTTTTTT. It yields the protein CASSLVLEAGELFF. V and J are TRBV5-5 and TRBJ2-2; D unresolved. The CDR3 length is 14 residues. Trimming pared 4 bases from V and 6 bases from J, leaving 13 bases between. CDR1 and CDR2 (germline): SGHKS, YYEKEE (reference sequence).